This is a list of T cell receptor beta chains from one sample in a study of cytomegalovirus exposure and HLA in healthy donors. Sequencing was performed with immunoSEQ multiplex PCR; in TCRdb, only in-frame clones are kept and a portion is missing. The repertoire holds more than 60,000 clones, with under 96% as singletons. The sequenced material came from PBMCs. These receptors were taken from a woman in her late teens or twenties in good health and CMV-seropositive. Each CDR3 is given with its conserved first and last residue. The D gene is left open where the match is weak. Some rows mark clone size as missing; the rest say once, few, many or name a class of expanded clone.

size | J | V | D | CDR3 | DNA
- | TRBJ2-1 | TRBV4-2 | TRBD2 | CASSRGGTSGEGEQFF | TGTGCCAGCAGCCGAGGCGGGACTAGCGGGGAGGGTGAGCAGTTCTTC
- | TRBJ2-7 | TRBV28 | - | CASRTTSPVYEQYF | TGTGCCAGCAGAACGACTAGTCCCGTATACGAGCAGTACTTC
- | TRBJ2-1 | TRBV4-2 | - | CASSQPPGYSYNEQFF | TGTGCCAGCAGCCAGCCCCCGGGGTACTCCTACAATGAGCAGTTCTTC
- | TRBJ2-3 | TRBV9 | TRBD2 | CASSWTSGGTDTQYF | TGTGCCAGCAGCTGGACTAGCGGGGGCACAGATACGCAGTATTTT
- | TRBJ2-1 | TRBV12-5 | - | CASGLVHAQGVSYNEQFF | TGTGCTAGTGGTTTGGTACATGCCCAGGGCGTCTCCTACAATGAGCAGTTCTTC
- | TRBJ2-2 | TRBV19 | TRBD2 | CASSPHYSGRAANTGELFF | TGTGCCAGTAGTCCTCATTATAGCGGGAGGGCTGCGAACACCGGGGAGCTGTTTTTT
- | TRBJ1-2 | TRBV28 | - | CASNSGLLNYGYTF | TGTGCCAGCAACTCGGGACTGTTGAACTATGGCTACACCTTC
- | TRBJ2-7 | TRBV29-1 | - | CSVEPGISYEQYF | TGCAGCGTTGAACCAGGGATCTCCTACGAGCAGTACTTC
- | TRBJ1-1 | TRBV25-1 | TRBD1 | CASSSTGMNTEAFF | TGTGCCAGCAGTTCGACAGGGATGAACACTGAAGCTTTCTTT
- | TRBJ2-1 | TRBV15 | TRBD2 | CATSSEGRGDEQFF | TGTGCCACCAGCAGCGAAGGGAGGGGCGATGAGCAGTTCTTC
- | TRBJ2-3 | TRBV27 | TRBD2 | CASSFRPSSGADTQYF | TGTGCCAGCAGTTTCAGGCCCTCCAGCGGGGCAGATACGCAGTATTTT
- | TRBJ2-7 | TRBV5-4 | TRBD2 | CATRTSGTHEQYF | TGTGCCACAAGGACTAGCGGGACCCACGAGCAGTACTTC
- | TRBJ2-5 | TRBV2 | - | CASSEVTDQETQYF | TGTGCCAGCAGTGAAGTCACAGACCAAGAGACCCAGTACTTC
- | TRBJ1-4 | TRBV5-5 | TRBD1 | CASSLHSMDRGDHPGKLFF | TGTGCCAGCAGCCTCCACTCCATGGACAGGGGAGATCACCCCGGAAAACTGTTTTTT
- | TRBJ2-7 | TRBV7-2 | - | CASSFSRASTYEQYF | TGTGCCAGCAGCTTCTCTCGAGCTTCCACCTACGAGCAGTACTTC
- | TRBJ2-7 | TRBV27 | TRBD1 | CASSHGTGNYEQYF | TGTGCCAGCAGTCACGGGACAGGGAACTACGAGCAGTACTTC
- | TRBJ2-2 | TRBV30 | TRBD2 | CAWSGGGGTGTGELFF | TGTGCCTGGAGTGGGGGGGGAGGGACTGGCACCGGGGAGCTGTTTTTT
- | TRBJ2-1 | TRBV28 | TRBD2 | CASSPPLAGPISNEQFF | TGTGCCAGCAGTCCGCCCTTAGCGGGACCCATTAGTAATGAGCAGTTCTTC
- | TRBJ1-4 | TRBV25-1 | - | CASRDNRALNEKLFF | TGTGCCAGCAGAGACAACAGAGCTCTTAATGAAAAACTGTTTTTT
- | TRBJ1-1 | TRBV28 | - | CASSLLGGTEAFF | TGTGCCAGCAGTTTGTTGGGAGGGACTGAAGCTTTCTTT
- | TRBJ2-2 | TRBV7-2 | - | CASSLLGHTGELFF | TGTGCCAGCAGCTTACTGGGGCACACCGGGGAGCTGTTTTTT
- | TRBJ2-4 | TRBV9 | - | CASSEEGQRIALNIQYF | TGTGCCAGCAGCGAGGAGGGACAGAGAATAGCTTTAAACATTCAGTACTTC
- | TRBJ2-3 | TRBV7-9 | TRBD2 | CASSPWEGDEPGTDTQYF | TGTGCCAGCAGCCCTTGGGAGGGAGATGAACCTGGCACAGATACGCAGTATTTT
- | TRBJ2-5 | TRBV2 | - | CASSEALRGSRQETQYF | TGTGCCAGCAGTGAAGCGCTTCGTGGTTCGCGCCAAGAGACCCAGTACTTC
- | TRBJ1-4 | TRBV7-6 | TRBD1 | CASSLGQKNNEKLFF | TGTGCCAGCAGCCTGGGACAGAAAAATAATGAAAAACTGTTTTTT
- | TRBJ2-2 | TRBV6-1 | - | CASSEMRATGELFF | TGTGCCAGCAGTGAGATGCGGGCCACCGGGGAGCTGTTTTTT
- | TRBJ2-7 | TRBV7-2 | TRBD2 | CASSFSNKLAGGPYEQYF | TGTGCCAGCAGCTTTTCAAATAAACTAGCGGGAGGGCCATACGAGCAGTACTTC
once | TRBJ2-2 | TRBV7-9 | TRBD2 | CASSLVRLAGGPRTGELFF | TGTGCCAGCAGCTTAGTTCGGCTAGCGGGAGGGCCTCGAACCGGGGAGCTGTTTTTT
- | TRBJ2-1 | TRBV12-2 | - | CASRLARTSGRANEQFF | TGTGCAAGTCGCTTAGCGCGGACTAGCGGGAGAGCAAATGAGCAGTTCTTC
- | TRBJ2-5 | TRBV7-6 | TRBD2 | CASSLVASGSRETQYF | TGTGCCAGCAGCTTAGTGGCTAGCGGGAGTCGGGAGACCCAGTACTTC
few | TRBJ2-7 | TRBV28 | - | CASRSGLGSYEQYF | TGTGCCAGCAGATCCGGACTCGGGAGTTACGAGCAGTACTTC
- | TRBJ2-3 | TRBV2 | - | CASSWAGNTQYF | TGTGCCAGCAGTTGGGCTGGAAATACGCAGTATTTT
- | TRBJ2-1 | TRBV7-2 | TRBD2 | CASSFSSGRASNEQFF | TGTGCCAGCAGCTTCAGTAGCGGGAGGGCTTCGAATGAGCAGTTCTTC
- | TRBJ1-2 | TRBV19 | TRBD1 | CASSNTIPGGAVGYTF | TGTGCCAGTAGTAACACAATACCAGGGGGCGCGGTTGGCTACACCTTC
once | TRBJ2-7 | TRBV6-5 | - | CASSYALDSSYEQYF | TGTGCCAGCAGTTACGCTCTGGACAGCTCCTACGAGCAGTACTTC
- | TRBJ1-2 | TRBV5-1 | - | CASSLAFPGDYYGYTF | TGCGCCAGCAGCTTGGCCTTCCCGGGGGACTACTATGGCTACACCTTC
once | TRBJ1-1 | TRBV6-5 | - | CASSYSVPSTEAFF | TGTGCCAGCAGTTATAGTGTCCCGAGCACTGAAGCTTTCTTT
- | TRBJ2-2 | TRBV27 | - | CASVAVNTGELFF | TGTGCCAGCGTGGCTGTCAACACCGGGGAGCTGTTTTTT
- | TRBJ1-5 | TRBV10-3 | - | CATRDIVGGNQPQHF | TGTGCCACACGGGACATAGTTGGAGGCAATCAGCCCCAGCATTTT
- | TRBJ2-1 | TRBV18 | - | CASSTTVRGISYNEQFF | TGTGCCAGCTCAACTACCGTTAGGGGGATCTCCTACAATGAGCAGTTCTTC
- | TRBJ2-7 | TRBV10-1 | TRBD2 | CASEREYEQYF | TGCGCCAGCGAGCGGGAGTACGAGCAGTACTTC
- | TRBJ2-7 | TRBV10-3 | TRBD2 | CAISEESGASGITYEQYF | TGTGCCATCAGTGAGGAAAGCGGGGCTAGCGGGATTACCTACGAGCAGTACTTC
- | TRBJ2-1 | TRBV27 | TRBD1 | CASSVEPGQYNEQFF | TGTGCCAGCAGTGTAGAACCGGGACAGTACAATGAGCAGTTCTTC
- | TRBJ2-7 | TRBV2 | TRBD2 | CASRGGGSGIYEQYF | TGTGCCAGCAGGGGAGGGGGTAGCGGGATATACGAGCAGTACTTC
- | TRBJ2-5 | TRBV9 | - | CASSVDPSGLTEETQYF | TGTGCCAGCAGCGTAGATCCCAGCGGGCTAACAGAAGAGACCCAGTACTTC
- | TRBJ2-5 | TRBV7-9 | - | CASSLEGSGETQYF | TGTGCCAGCAGCTTGGAAGGGAGCGGGGAGACCCAGTACTTC
- | TRBJ2-7 | TRBV11-2 | TRBD2 | CASSLNSGRRYEQYF | TGTGCCAGCAGCTTAAACAGCGGGAGGCGTTACGAGCAGTACTTC
- | TRBJ2-5 | TRBV27 | - | CASSLSVSLETQYF | TGTGCCAGCAGTTTATCTGTTTCGTTGGAGACCCAGTACTTC
- | TRBJ1-4 | TRBV14 | TRBD1 | CASSQGRTGINEKLFF | TGTGCCAGCAGCCAAGGGAGGACAGGGATTAATGAAAAACTGTTTTTT
once | TRBJ2-7 | TRBV11-3 | TRBD2 | CASSLRTSGSSYEQYF | TGTGCCAGCAGCCTCCGGACTAGCGGGAGCTCCTACGAGCAGTACTTC
- | TRBJ2-1 | TRBV27 | TRBD1 | CASSFLQGAGEQFF | TGTGCCAGCAGTTTTCTACAGGGGGCAGGGGAGCAGTTCTTC
- | TRBJ2-1 | TRBV7-6 | TRBD2 | CASSARGTSGTGRPGEQFF | TGTGCCAGCAGTGCTCGGGGGACTAGCGGGACCGGGAGACCAGGTGAGCAGTTCTTC